Shown below are 24 T cell receptor beta chains from a single sample sequenced in a study of T cells in tumors after PD-1 blockade. Assay: immunoSEQ multiplex PCR; the TCRdb copy retains only in-frame clones and omits some. The sample has approximately 47,000 clones, roughly three quarters seen once. Sequenced here: PBMCs, sampled before anti-PD-1 therapy. These receptors all stem from a human donor with advanced basal cell or squamous cell carcinoma (not recorded which).

The chain employs TRBV5-1 and TRBJ1-4, with 12 bases lining up with TRBD1. Germline-derived CDR1 and CDR2 are SGHRS and YFSETQ. The CDR3 runs to 17 residues. V lost 4 bases and J lost 3; bases outside the gene matches: 7. The CDR3 reads CASSAGTGGQANEKLFF. CDR3 bases: TGCGCCAGCAGCGCCGGGACAGGGGGCCAAGCTAATGAAAAACTGTTTTTT.

The chain combines TRBV5-5 with TRBJ1-3; no firm D call. Germline V gene sequence: CDR1 SGHKS, CDR2 YYEKEE (reference sequence). V was pared by 2 bases and J by 4 bases, with 10 bases between. This CDR3 has 14 residues. The CDR3 protein is CASSFRTGGNTIYF. The CDR3 DNA reads as TGTGCCAGCAGCTTCAGGACGGGGGGAAACACCATATATTTT.

The rearrangement links TRBV4-1 to TRBJ1-6; 8 bases match TRBD1. There are 15 residues in the CDR3. CDR1 is MGHRA and CDR2 is YSYEKL in the germline V gene. V shed 1 base, J shed 9 bases, and the junction held 5 bases outside the gene matches. CDR3 protein: CASSQVDREISPLHF. The CDR3 nucleotides read TGCGCCAGCAGCCAAGTGGACAGGGAGATTTCACCCCTCCACTTT.

The rearrangement uses TRBV5-4 and TRBJ2-3; no clear D. V was shortened by 2 bases and J by 6 bases, with 10 bases between the two germline ends. This CDR3 is 13 amino acids long. Germline CDR1 and CDR2: SGHNT and YYREEE (reference sequence). CDR3 DNA: TGTGCCAGCAGCTTCTTCTTAGAGGATACGCAGTATTTT. Translation gives CASSFFLEDTQYF.

This chain joins TRBV18 and TRBJ2-1; 10 bases agree with TRBD1. Germline CDR1 KGHSH, CDR2 LQKENI. The V segment lost 6 bases and the J segment 7 bases; nucleotides outside the gene matches: 9. This CDR3 is built from 15 residues. The CDR3 loop reads CASSGDRGVSNEQFF. The DNA of the CDR3 is TGTGCCAGCTCGGGGGACAGGGGAGTATCTAATGAGCAGTTCTTC.

This chain uses TRBV3-1 (or the pseudogene TRBV3-2) with TRBJ2-5; no firm D call. Trimming shortened V by 0 bases and J by 8 bases, and 10 bases separated the two germline ends. Germline CDR1 and CDR2: LGHDT and YNNKEL (reference sequence). CDR3 length: 13 residues. The CDR3 here is CASSQDRLLTQYF. CDR3 nucleotide sequence: TGTGCCAGCAGCCAAGATCGTCTCTTAACCCAGTACTTC.

This sequence joins TRBV7-2 and TRBJ1-1; D not resolved. The CDR3 contains 13 residues. V gave up 2 bases and J gave up 4 bases, with 8 bases separating them. Germline assignment: CDR1 SGHTA and CDR2 FQGNSA. The CDR3 nucleotides read TGTGCCAGCAGCTTAATGGGGTTCACTGAAGCTTTCTTT. Its protein is CASSLMGFTEAFF. The full variable domain, its missing parts supplied by reference TRBV7-2 and TRBJ1-1, is GAGVSQSPSNKVTEKGKDVELRCDPISGHTALYWYRQSLGQGLEFLIYFQGNSAPDKSGLPSDRFSAERTGGSVSTLTIQRTQQEDSAVYLCASSLMGFTEAFFGQGTRLTVV.

In this sample, this clone turned up a few times. CDR3 sequence (DNA): TGTGCCAGCAGCCCCGGGTCAGCTGGGGCCAACGTCCTGACTTTC. Its translation: CASSPGSAGANVLTF. This rearrangement joins TRBV3-1 (or the pseudogene TRBV3-2) to TRBJ2-6, with unresolved D. V dropped 4 bases and J dropped 2 bases, with 9 bases sitting between them. The CDR3 contains 15 residues. CDR1 is LGHDT, CDR2 YNNKEL, per germline (reference sequence).

The rearrangement joins TRBV2 to TRBJ2-5, with TRBD2 matching over 15 bases. V lost 6 bases, J lost 4 bases, and 3 bases stayed unmatched. The CDR3 is 15 amino acids. Germline-derived CDR1 and CDR2 are SNHLY and FYNNEI. CDR3 sequence (DNA): TGTGCCAGCAGGAAGGGACTAGCGGGAGGAGAGACCCAGTACTTC. Protein: CASRKGLAGGETQYF.

The chain links TRBV11-3 to TRBJ2-4; the match to TRBD1 covers 8 bases. The CDR3 spans 15 residues. V lost 5 bases to trimming and J lost 2 bases; unmatched junction nucleotides: 5. CDR1 SGHNT and CDR2 YENEEA come from the germline V gene. In nucleotides, the CDR3 is TGTGCCAGCAGCCTCGGGACAGGTACCAAAAACATTCAGTACTTC. Translated: CASSLGTGTKNIQYF.

The rearrangement links TRBV28 to TRBJ2-7; 7 nucleotides agree with TRBD2. The CDR3 is made up of 14 amino acids. The germline gives CDR1 MDHEN, CDR2 SYDVKM. The junction had 4 bases not matched to a gene; V was cut back by 3 bases and J by 2 bases. In DNA, the CDR3 is TGTGCCAGCAGTTTGGGCGGGAGTGCCTACGAGCAGTACTTC. Translation gives CASSLGGSAYEQYF. Full variable domain (rest looked up from reference TRBV28 and TRBJ2-7): DVKVTQSSRYLVKRTGEKVFLECVQDMDHENMFWYRQDPGLGLRLIYFSYDVKMKEKGDIPEGYSVSREKKERFSLILESASTNQTSMYLCASSLGGSAYEQYFGPGTRLTVT.

As regards this clone: The same CDR3 also results from other DNA sequences found in this sample. This rearrangement joins TRBV4-2 to TRBJ2-7; D perhaps matches TRBD2 (5 bases). CDR1 and CDR2 (germline): LGHNA, YNFKEQ. This CDR3 has 14 amino acids. V lost 1 base and J lost 0, with 7 bases in between. In DNA form, the CDR3 reads TGTGCCAGCAGCCAAGGGGGAGCCTCCTACGAGCAGTACTTC. The encoded protein is CASSQGGASYEQYF.

The chain recombines TRBV28 with TRBJ2-2; 14 nucleotides line up with TRBD2. Germline V gives CDR1 MDHEN, CDR2 SYDVKM. The CDR3 totals 20 residues. V trimming: 5 bases; J trimming: 5 bases; junction bases outside the gene matches: 16. The CDR3 bases are TGTGCCAGCAGTACTCTGGGACTAGCGGGAGTAGTTGGGGGGACCGGGGAGCTGTTTTTT. Protein sequence: CASSTLGLAGVVGGTGELFF.

The V and J genes are TRBV27 and TRBJ2-1; D gene unclear. Germline assignment: CDR1 MNHEY and CDR2 SMNVEV (reference sequence). The CDR3 consists of 12 residues. The V gene lost 3 bases and the J gene lost 8 bases, with 8 bases spanning the gap. The chain's CDR3 is CASSFSFHEQFF. The CDR3 DNA follows: TGTGCCAGCAGTTTTTCCTTCCATGAGCAGTTCTTC.

The chain links TRBV2 to TRBJ2-3; TRBD1 aligns across 7 bases. CDR1 SNHLY and CDR2 FYNNEI come from the germline V gene. The CDR3 is 15 amino acids. After removal of 6 bases from V and 1 base from J, the junction contained 7 bases not matched to a gene. CDR3 protein: CASSGDRDGTDTQYF. The CDR3 nucleotides read TGTGCCAGCAGCGGAGACAGGGACGGCACAGATACGCAGTATTTT.

This chain connects TRBV10-3 to TRBJ2-5; TRBD2 matches at 7 bases. Losses at the gene ends were 4 bases for V and 1 base for J; bases not matched to a gene: 6. Germline V gene sequence: CDR1 ENHRY, CDR2 SYGVKD. The length of the CDR3 is 15 residues. DNA of the CDR3: TGTGCCATCAGTGGTGATTGGACTAGCCAAGAGACCCAGTACTTC. Its translation is CAISGDWTSQETQYF.

The rearrangement joins TRBV2 to TRBJ2-7; a possible D gene is TRBD1 (5 bases). The CDR3 loop spans 14 amino acids. Germline-derived CDR1 and CDR2 are SNHLY and FYNNEI. Trimming took 2 bases from V and 6 from J, leaving 14 bases between them. CDR3 residues: CASSERMGLGEQYF. For the CDR3, the DNA is TGTGCCAGCAGTGAAAGGATGGGGCTTGGCGAGCAGTACTTC.

V usage is TRBV2 and J usage is TRBJ2-1, with 11 bases identical to TRBD2. Germline V gives CDR1 SNHLY, CDR2 FYNNEI. CDR3 length: 17 residues. V was pared by 7 bases and J by 8 bases, with 16 bases of the junction left unmatched. The CDR3 protein is CASKPSSGGALDHEQFF. As DNA, the CDR3 is TGTGCCAGCAAGCCCAGTAGCGGGGGGGCTTTGGATCATGAGCAGTTCTTC.

The rearrangement joins TRBV7-9 to TRBJ1-5; D gene ambiguous. This CDR3 region has 13 residues. Trimming took 2 bases from V and 5 from J, leaving 7 bases between them. Germline values: CDR1 SEHNR, CDR2 FQNEAQ (reference sequence). The CDR3 loop reads CASSLSGDQPQHF. CDR3 in DNA: TGTGCCAGCAGCTTATCCGGGGATCAGCCCCAGCATTTT.

The rearrangement uses TRBV25-1 and TRBJ2-7; 9 bases map to TRBD1. The CDR3 sequence is 14 residues long. Germline V gene sequence: CDR1 MGHDK, CDR2 SYGVNS. V trimming: 8 bases; J trimming: 1 base; junction bases outside the gene matches: 6. The CDR3 protein is CASSKQGASYEQYF. The CDR3 nucleotides are TGTGCCAGCTCTAAACAGGGGGCATCCTACGAGCAGTACTTC.

This clone was seen only a few times. This chain links TRBV27 with TRBJ1-5; 9 bases are a match to TRBD1. CDR3 size: 15 residues. The germline CDR1 and CDR2 sequences are MNHEY and SMNVEV (reference sequence). Trimming took 7 bases from V and 8 from J; bases not matched to a gene: 12. The CDR3 region has the DNA TGTGCCAGCAATCCCGGGACAGGGCCAAGCGAGCCCCAGCATTTT. It translates to CASNPGTGPSEPQHF.

The rearrangement uses TRBV19 and TRBJ1-2; 7 positions match TRBD1. Germline-derived CDR1 and CDR2 are LNHDA and SQIVND (reference sequence). V dropped 6 bases and J dropped 0; count of bases not matched to a gene: 10. The CDR3 runs to 16 residues. CDR3: CASSRTRGTPNYGYTF. Here the CDR3 DNA reads TGTGCCAGTAGCAGAACCAGGGGGACTCCTAACTATGGCTACACCTTC.

The V call is TRBV5-8, the J call TRBJ2-7, with D perhaps TRBD2 (5 bases). V lost 7 bases and J lost 2, with 16 bases in between. The length of the CDR3 is 14 residues. Germline CDR1 reads SGHTS; CDR2 reads YDEGEE. CDR3 sequence (DNA): TGTGCCAGCTTTACTAGTCCCCTAACCTACGAGCAGTACTTC. This translates into CASFTSPLTYEQYF.

The V call is TRBV7-2, the J call TRBJ1-2; D is perhaps TRBD1 (5 bases). Germline CDR1 reads SGHTA; CDR2 reads FQGNSA. The CDR3 consists of 13 residues. The germline V and J ends were trimmed by 6 bases and 1 base, with 9 bases remaining between them. CDR3 residues: CASSRGVNYGYTF. CDR3 sequence (DNA): TGTGCCAGCAGTCGGGGGGTTAACTATGGCTACACCTTC.